Here is one TCR beta chain with its context. The antigen is undetermined. With V trimmed by 11 bases and J by 4 bases, 10 bases remained unmatched. CDR1 is ENHRY, CDR2 SYGVKD, per germline. The CDR3 is 14 residues long. It was with 60 Vbeta and 13 Jbeta primers that the PCR ran. Assay used: immunoSEQ multiplex PCR; TCRdb lists only in-frame clones, some missing. In total, the table holds around 140,000 clones. This sample is part of a study of cytomegalovirus exposure and HLA in healthy donors. Whole-study findings and limits: Accurate predictions that matched the HLA-A and HLA-B alleles of most subjects were reportedly made from TCR beta sequences. Under in vitro conditions, three CMV-associated chains were confirmed as specific for CMV antigens.

Healthy people donating bone marrow made up the donors. Material for sequencing was PBMCs. The TCR sequence derives from a woman aged 40-49 years in good health and CMV-seronegative. The chain has TRBV10-3 and TRBJ1-5; 8 bases line up with TRBD1. CDR3 sequence (DNA): TGTGCCTCCACAGGGGGTACCTTTAATCAGCCCCAGCATTTT. Translation: CASTGGTFNQPQHF.